Each of the 25 T cell receptor beta chains below was sequenced from the same sample in a study of T-cell memory formation after mild COVID-19. TCRdb processed the 5' RACE reads anew with MiXCR; each CDR3 protein has one entry. In the table there are fewer than 700,000 distinct CDR3 sequences, less than 25% of which are singletons. Specimen: PBMCs or a T cell subset sorted from them (not recorded which). Source of these receptors: an adult woman who had mild COVID-19 (a few samples of this study predate the infection). Cell type and time point are not known.

This clonotype came up a few times. The chain carries TRBV5-1 and TRBJ2-3; D not certain. Per germline, CDR1 SGHRS and CDR2 YFSETQ. CDR3 size: 13 residues. V lost 6 bases, J lost 0 bases, and 8 bases lay in between. As DNA, the CDR3 is TGCGCCAGCAATTACGGAAGCACAGATACGCAGTATTTT. Translation gives CASNYGSTDTQYF.

This clonotype was seen more than once but under ten times. The J gene is TRBJ1-5, the V gene TRBV4-2; D call uncertain. Germline V gene sequence: CDR1 LGHNA, CDR2 YNFKEQ. V was shortened by 0 bases and J by 4 bases, with 10 bases between the two germline ends. This CDR3 has 15 amino acids. The CDR3 protein is CASSQDYRINQPQHF. The DNA of the CDR3 is TGTGCCAGCAGCCAAGATTATAGGATAAATCAGCCCCAGCATTTT.

This clonotype occurred a few times. The rearrangement links TRBV19 to TRBJ1-5; D gene ambiguous. The CDR3 runs 14 residues. The V end was cut by 5 bases, the J end by 2 bases, with 10 bases between. Germline lookup yields CDR1 LNHDA and CDR2 SQIVND (reference sequence). The CDR3 DNA reads TGTGCCAGTAGTCTTCCTCTAGGCAATCAGCCCCAGCATTTT. This encodes CASSLPLGNQPQHF. Full variable domain (rest looked up from reference TRBV19 and TRBJ1-5): DGGITQSPKYLFRKEGQNVTLSCEQNLNHDAMYWYRQDPGQGLRLIYYSQIVNDFQKGDIAEGYSVSREKKESFPLTVTSAQKNPTAFYLCASSLPLGNQPQHFGDGTRLSIL.

V usage is TRBV2 and J usage is TRBJ2-1; D perhaps matches TRBD2 (5 bases). The length of the CDR3 is 13 residues. The V end lost 4 bases, the J end lost 8 bases, and 12 bases lay between the germline ends. Per the germline V gene, CDR1 is SNHLY and CDR2 is FYNNEI. The CDR3 DNA follows: TGTGCCAGCAGTGGGCGGGTCGGCGATGAGCAGTTCTTC. Translation gives CASSGRVGDEQFF.

The genes are TRBV27 and TRBJ2-3, with D uncertain. Germline V gene sequence: CDR1 MNHEY, CDR2 SMNVEV (reference sequence). This CDR3 is 16 amino acids long. V was cut by 3 bases and J by 2 bases, with 15 bases left in between. CDR3 protein: CASSLSMGYLTDTQYF. CDR3 bases: TGTGCCAGCAGTTTGAGTATGGGCTATCTCACAGATACGCAGTATTTT.

This clonotype was seen only a few times. The chain combines TRBV5-1 with TRBJ2-3; D is perhaps TRBD1 or TRBD2 (6 bases each). Trimming took 3 bases from V and 1 from J, leaving 15 bases between them. The CDR3 runs 16 residues. In germline, CDR1 is SGHRS, CDR2 YFSETQ. CDR3: CASSWAEGERTDTQYF. DNA of the CDR3: TGCGCCAGCAGCTGGGCGGAGGGGGAGCGCACAGATACGCAGTATTTT.

The J gene is TRBJ2-1, the V gene TRBV12-3 or TRBV12-4; TRBD1 matches at 9 bases. J gave up 6 bases and V 6 bases, and 9 bases lay outside the gene matches. The length of the CDR3 is 15 residues. The CDR3 DNA sequence: TGTGCCAGCAGCCAACGGGACAGGGACCCCAATGAGCAGTTCTTC. Protein sequence: CASSQRDRDPNEQFF.

This clonotype was seen a few times. V gene TRBV5-1 combines with J gene TRBJ2-7; D is possibly TRBD1 or TRBD2 (6 bases each). Germline V gene sequence: CDR1 SGHRS, CDR2 YFSETQ. This CDR3 is 15 amino acids long. V lost 0 bases and J 5 bases, leaving 15 bases between the germline ends. This chain's CDR3 is CASSLEGGGSDEQYF. The CDR3 coding sequence is TGCGCCAGCAGCTTGGAGGGGGGAGGTAGCGACGAGCAGTACTTC.

This clonotype was recorded a few times. This chain connects TRBV6-6 to TRBJ2-7; TRBD2 aligns across 13 bases. This CDR3 contains 15 residues. Germline CDR1 and CDR2: MNHNY and SVGAGI (reference sequence). J gave up 4 bases and V 6 bases, and 6 bases lay outside the gene matches. The chain's CDR3 is CASSTGTSGMYEQYF. CDR3 DNA sequence: TGTGCCAGCAGCACCGGGACTAGCGGGATGTACGAGCAGTACTTC.

The V call is TRBV12-3 or TRBV12-4, the J call TRBJ2-7; 8 bases line up with TRBD1. This CDR3 comprises 19 residues. J lost 3 bases, V lost 5 bases, and 21 bases had no gene match. CDR3 in amino acids: CASSPLLDRELRRVYEQYF. For the CDR3, the DNA is TGTGCCAGCAGTCCGCTGTTGGACAGGGAGTTGAGGAGAGTCTACGAGCAGTACTTC.

This clonotype has only a few counts. The gene calls are TRBV4-2 and TRBJ2-1, with TRBD2 identical over 10 bases. V was pared by 2 bases and J by 6 bases, with 7 bases of the junction left unmatched. The CDR3 runs to 16 residues. The germline gives CDR1 LGHNA, CDR2 YNFKEQ. CDR3 loop: CASSQQLAGWGNEQFF. For the CDR3, the DNA is TGTGCCAGCAGCCAACAACTAGCGGGATGGGGCAATGAGCAGTTCTTC.

This clonotype turned up a few times. V usage is TRBV11-3 and J usage is TRBJ2-1; 10 bases are shared with TRBD2. Germline assignment: CDR1 SGHNT and CDR2 YENEEA. The CDR3 is 16 residues long. The junction had 6 bases not matched to a gene; V was cut back by 4 bases and J by 3 bases. CDR3 loop: CASSYYGTSDYNEQFF. The CDR3 bases are TGTGCCAGCAGCTACTACGGGACTAGCGACTACAATGAGCAGTTCTTC.

This chain uses TRBV7-6 with TRBJ2-2; 7 positions match TRBD1. CDR1 SGHVS and CDR2 FNYEAQ come from the germline V gene. J lost 7 bases, V lost 5 bases, and 10 bases had no gene match. The CDR3 contains 15 residues. The CDR3 DNA sequence: TGTGCCAGCAGCCCCCTGACAGGGAATGACGGGGAGCTGTTTTTT. Translated, it gives CASSPLTGNDGELFF.

The V and J genes are TRBV30 and TRBJ1-6; D is undetermined. The CDR3 has 16 residues. The V gene lost 3 bases and the J gene lost 4 bases, with 16 bases spanning the gap. The germline CDR1 and CDR2 sequences are GTSNPN and SVGIG (reference sequence). The CDR3: CAWSPPEDMYNSPLHF. The DNA for the CDR3 is TGTGCCTGGAGCCCCCCCGAAGATATGTATAATTCACCCCTCCACTTT.

This clonotype turned up a few times. The chain is built from TRBV10-3 and TRBJ1-2; tentatively, D is TRBD1 (6 bases). The CDR3 length is 12 residues. Germline CDR1 is ENHRY and CDR2 is SYGVKD. Trimming removed 8 bases at V and 1 base at J, with 8 bases between. CDR3 amino acids: CAIGQINYGYTF. The CDR3 region has the DNA TGTGCCATCGGACAGATTAACTATGGCTACACCTTC.

This rearrangement joins TRBV3-1 to TRBJ2-3; D is undetermined. Trimming shortened V by 1 base and J by 4 bases, and 12 bases separated the two germline ends. This CDR3 has 15 amino acids. Germline assignment: CDR1 LGHDT and CDR2 YNNKEL (reference sequence). CDR3 bases: TGTGCCAGCAGCCAAGGAGGAGTTCGTTCAGATACGCAGTATTTT. It specifies CASSQGGVRSDTQYF.

V and J are TRBV11-2 and TRBJ2-1; 12 bases fit TRBD2. Germline CDR1 SGHAT, CDR2 FQNNGV. CDR3 length: 15 residues. V trimming: 5 bases; J trimming: 8 bases; junction bases outside the gene matches: 7. The chain's CDR3 is CASSPSGRGSDEQFF. In DNA, the CDR3 is TGTGCCAGCAGCCCTAGCGGGAGGGGATCCGATGAGCAGTTCTTC.

The V call is TRBV7-7, the J call TRBJ2-5, with D possibly TRBD1 on 5 matching bases. The CDR3 totals 15 residues. Germline CDR1 and CDR2: SSHAT and FNYEAQ (reference sequence). Deletions cut 5 bases from V and 4 bases from J, with 17 bases between. In DNA, the CDR3 is TGTGCCAGCAGCGACAAAGACCAGGGTAGAGAGACCCAGTACTTC. Translated: CASSDKDQGRETQYF.

This clonotype was counted between two and nine times. The V and J genes are TRBV5-6 and TRBJ2-7, with D perhaps assigned TRBD1 or TRBD2 (5 bases each). The CDR3 extends over 13 amino acids. The V and J ends lost 5 bases and 12 bases respectively, with 21 bases between them. CDR1 SGHDT and CDR2 YYEEEE come from the germline V gene. The CDR3 loop reads CASSSGTEAFRYF. The CDR3 DNA is TGTGCCAGCAGTTCCGGGACGGAGGCCTTTCGGTACTTC.

This clonotype occurred a few times. The chain has TRBV6-5 and TRBJ2-7; TRBD1 aligns across 8 bases. Losses at the gene ends were 7 bases for V and 1 base for J; bases not matched to a gene: 9. Germline V gene sequence: CDR1 MNHEY, CDR2 SVGAGI. The length of the CDR3 is 15 residues. The DNA of the CDR3 is TGTGCCAGCACTCAGGGGGCAGGGAATTCCTACGAGCAGTACTTC. It is translated as CASTQGAGNSYEQYF.

V is TRBV30 and J is TRBJ1-2, with TRBD1 as a possible D gene (6 bases). The germline V gene encodes CDR1 GTSNPN and CDR2 SVGIG (reference sequence). The CDR3 runs to 13 residues. The V gene lost 6 bases and the J gene lost 7 bases, with 18 bases spanning the gap. The CDR3 nucleotides are TGTGCCTGCCCCGAGGGGGGGCTTGGTGGCTACACCTTC. Protein: CACPEGGLGGYTF.

The V and J genes are TRBV20-1 and TRBJ2-1; D might be TRBD1 or TRBD2, each matching 5 bases. CDR1 DFQATT and CDR2 SNEGSKA come from the germline V gene (reference sequence). V lost 3 bases and J lost 8, with 11 bases in between. This CDR3 is built from 12 residues. The CDR3 sequence is CSASRPGHEQFF. Written as DNA, the CDR3 is TGCAGTGCTAGTAGACCGGGGCATGAGCAGTTCTTC.

The chain employs TRBV6-5 and TRBJ2-1, with D perhaps assigned TRBD1 or TRBD2 (5 bases each). Trimming shortened V by 0 bases and J by 5 bases, and 11 bases separated the two germline ends. The germline gives CDR1 MNHEY, CDR2 SVGAGI. The CDR3 contains 15 residues. The CDR3 DNA reads as TGTGCCAGCAGTTACTCCGGGACGTTGAACAATGAGCAGTTCTTC. This sequence encodes CASSYSGTLNNEQFF.

This clonotype was counted a few times. This sequence joins TRBV20-1 and TRBJ1-2, with 10 positions matching TRBD1. CDR3 length: 14 residues. Germline CDR1 reads DFQATT; CDR2 reads SNEGSKA (reference sequence). V gave up 4 bases and J gave up 5 bases; unmatched junction bases: 7. This CDR3 reads CSAMDRGSLYGYTF. The CDR3, as DNA: TGCAGTGCTATGGACAGGGGGAGTCTTTATGGCTACACCTTC.

This clonotype was observed a handful of times. This chain connects TRBV20-1 to TRBJ1-4, with D hard to call. CDR1 and CDR2 from the germline V gene are DFQATT and SNEGSKA (reference sequence). V lost 3 bases and J 8 bases, leaving 10 bases between the germline ends. CDR3 size: 12 residues. The CDR3 nucleotides are TGCAGTGCTAGGTTGGGAGGAGAAAAACTGTTTTTT. Protein product: CSARLGGEKLFF.